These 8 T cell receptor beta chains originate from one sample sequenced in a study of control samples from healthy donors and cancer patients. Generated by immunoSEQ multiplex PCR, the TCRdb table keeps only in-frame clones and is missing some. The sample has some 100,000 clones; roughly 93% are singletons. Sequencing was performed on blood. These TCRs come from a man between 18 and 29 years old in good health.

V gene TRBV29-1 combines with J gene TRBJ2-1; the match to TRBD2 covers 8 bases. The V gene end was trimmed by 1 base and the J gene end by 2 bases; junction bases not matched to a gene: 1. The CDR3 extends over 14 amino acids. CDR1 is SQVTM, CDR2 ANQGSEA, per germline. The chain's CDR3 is CSVEVAGTYNEQFF. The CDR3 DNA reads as TGCAGCGTTGAAGTAGCGGGAACCTACAATGAGCAGTTCTTC.

CDR3 nucleotides: TGCGCCAGCAGCGGATCCGGGACTAGCGCCCACAATGAGCAGTTCTTC. This sequence encodes CASSGSGTSAHNEQFF. V is TRBV5-1 and J is TRBJ2-1; 10 bases align to TRBD2. Looked up from germline, CDR1 is SGHRS and CDR2 is YFSETQ. The junction had 9 bases not matched to a gene; V was cut back by 4 bases and J by 5 bases. The CDR3 is 16 amino acids.

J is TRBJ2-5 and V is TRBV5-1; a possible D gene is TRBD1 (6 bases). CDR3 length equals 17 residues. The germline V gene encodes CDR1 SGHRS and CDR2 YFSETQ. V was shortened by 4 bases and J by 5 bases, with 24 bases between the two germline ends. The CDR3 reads CASSRSEFDRMGETQYF. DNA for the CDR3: TGCGCCAGCAGCCGTAGCGAATTCGACAGGATGGGGGAGACCCAGTACTTC.

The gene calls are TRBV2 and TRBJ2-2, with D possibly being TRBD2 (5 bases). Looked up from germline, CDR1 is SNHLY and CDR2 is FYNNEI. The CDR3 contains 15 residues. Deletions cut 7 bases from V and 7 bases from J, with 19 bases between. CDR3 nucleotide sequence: TGTGCCAGCATGAGCGACCCGGACTCTCTCGGGGAGCTGTTTTTT. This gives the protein CASMSDPDSLGELFF.

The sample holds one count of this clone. The CDR3 sequence: CSAATAYEQYF. Here the CDR3 DNA reads TGCAGTGCTGCCACCGCCTACGAGCAGTACTTC. The chain has TRBV20-1 and TRBJ2-7; no reliable D call. Trimming shortened V by 5 bases and J by 2 bases, and 7 bases separated the two germline ends. Germline V gene sequence: CDR1 DFQATT, CDR2 SNEGSKA (reference sequence). The CDR3 has 11 residues.

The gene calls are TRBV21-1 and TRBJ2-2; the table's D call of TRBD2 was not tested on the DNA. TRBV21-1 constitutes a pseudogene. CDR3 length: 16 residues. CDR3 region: CASSKGAGDVTGELFF. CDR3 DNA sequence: TGTGCCAGCAGCAAAGGAGCGGGAGACGTCACCGGGGAGCTGTTTTTT.

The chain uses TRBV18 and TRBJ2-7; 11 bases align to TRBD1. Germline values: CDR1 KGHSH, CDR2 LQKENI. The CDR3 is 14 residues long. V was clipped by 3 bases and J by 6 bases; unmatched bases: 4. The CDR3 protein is CASSPRDRGFEQYF. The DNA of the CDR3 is TGTGCCAGCTCACCCCGGGACAGGGGGTTCGAGCAGTACTTC. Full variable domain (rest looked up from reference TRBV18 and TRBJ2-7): NAGVMQNPRHLVRRRGQEARLRCSPMKGHSHVYWYRQLPEEGLKFMVYLQKENIIDESGMPKERFSAEFPKEGPSILRIQQVVRGDSAAYFCASSPRDRGFEQYFGPGTRLTVT.

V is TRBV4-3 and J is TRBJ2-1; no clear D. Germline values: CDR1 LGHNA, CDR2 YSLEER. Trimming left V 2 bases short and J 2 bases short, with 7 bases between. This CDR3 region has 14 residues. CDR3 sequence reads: CASSQSVAYNEQFF. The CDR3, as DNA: TGCGCCAGCAGCCAAAGCGTGGCCTACAATGAGCAGTTCTTC.